This T cell receptor beta chain was profiled in a study of cytomegalovirus exposure and HLA in healthy donors. Study findings and constraints: Immune exposure information available was restricted to CMV serostatus. Later work showed greater clonal expansion in HLA-associated TCR beta chains than in equally common others. In a later analysis, CMV-associated beta chains were mostly HLA-associated, it appeared.

With 60 Vbeta and 13 Jbeta primers, the PCR was carried out. TCRdb's table, derived via immunoSEQ multiplex PCR, lists solely in-frame clones and lacks some. The sample holds approximately 61,000 clones, around 78% seen once. About this clone: Its antigen is currently unknown.

The CDR3 spans 14 residues. Deletions cut 3 bases from V and 6 bases from J, with 11 bases between. Germline V lookup: CDR1 SGHVS, CDR2 FNYEAQ. The receptor was isolated from a man between 18 and 29 years old in good health and CMV-seropositive. Sequencing was performed on PBMCs. J is TRBJ1-4 and V is TRBV7-6, with D perhaps TRBD1 (6 bases). CDR3 residues: CASSFGGRDEKLFF. The CDR3 nucleotides are TGTGCCAGCAGCTTCGGGGGGCGCGATGAAAAACTGTTTTTT.